This note documents a single T cell receptor (beta chain) sequence. The germline CDR1 and CDR2 sequences are SNHLY and FYNNEI. The V gene end was trimmed by 7 bases and the J gene end by 0 bases; junction bases not matched to a gene: 12. The CDR3 contains 19 residues. TCRdb's copy holds only in-frame clones and misses some; the assay was immunoSEQ multiplex PCR. Of tens of thousands of clones listed, 95% are singletons. These data belong to a study of technical replicates of blood from a handful of donors. The specimen sequenced was T cells isolated from PBMCs. The V call is TRBV2, the J call TRBJ2-1; 13 bases are a match to TRBD2. The receptor was derived from a human donor in good health. CDR3 nucleotides: TGTGCCAGCATGGATAGGACTAGCGGGGGACACAGCTCCTACAATGAGCAGTTCTTC. Encoded protein: CASMDRTSGGHSSYNEQFF.